These T cell receptor beta chains were read from a single sample in a study of blood T cell repertoires in COVID-19. Here immunoSEQ multiplex PCR was the method, and the copy in TCRdb shows in-frame clones only, minus some. In the table there are about 62,000 clones, 76% of which are singletons. Input material: peripheral blood. Source of these receptors: a woman in her forties or fifties with active or convalescent COVID-19. CDR3s include the opening cysteine and the closing phenylalanine or tryptophan. Each record gives: V gene, D gene, clone size, J gene, CDR3 DNA, CDR3 protein. The D gene is left open where the match is weak. Size is omitted from some rows. Given values are once, few, many or a class for expanded clones.

TRBV24-1	NA	NA	TRBJ1-5	TGTGCCACCAGTGAACCAGGGGTTAGCAATCAGCCCCAGCATTTT	CATSEPGVSNQPQHF
TRBV11-2	TRBD2	NA	TRBJ2-1	TGTGCCAGCAGCTTAGGACTAGCGGAGTACAATGAGCAGTTCTTC	CASSLGLAEYNEQFF
TRBV14	NA	many	TRBJ2-2	TGTGCCAGCAGCCCTTCCTTAGCATCCGGGGAGCTGTTTTTT	CASSPSLASGELFF
TRBV5-1	NA	NA	TRBJ2-4	TGCGCCAGCAGCTCGGGGACTCGGCGCAACATTCAGTACTTC	CASSSGTRRNIQYF
TRBV6-6	NA	NA	TRBJ1-2	TGTGCCAGCACCACCGGGGATGTCTATGGCTACACCTTC	CASTTGDVYGYTF
TRBV12-3/TRBV12-4	NA	NA	TRBJ1-5	TGTGCCAGCAGCCAGGACGCGGGGCAGCCCCAGCATTTT	CASSQDAGQPQHF
TRBV24-1	TRBD1	NA	TRBJ1-1	TGTGCCACCAAGGGGGCATGGGACACTGAAGCTTTCTTT	CATKGAWDTEAFF
TRBV19	NA	NA	TRBJ1-1	TGTGCCAGTAGTAACGGCAGGGGGAACACTGAAGCTTTCTTT	CASSNGRGNTEAFF
TRBV19	TRBD1	NA	TRBJ1-1	TGTGCCAGTAGTATACACAGGGGACAAGGCACTGAAGCTTTCTTT	CASSIHRGQGTEAFF
TRBV6-5	TRBD1	NA	TRBJ2-7	TGTGCCAGCAGTTACACCGGGACAGTCTACGAGCAGTACTTC	CASSYTGTVYEQYF
TRBV12-3/TRBV12-4	NA	NA	TRBJ2-7	TGTGCCAGCAGTTCGGACAACTACGAGCAGTACTTC	CASSSDNYEQYF
TRBV10-3	TRBD2	few	TRBJ2-1	TGTGCCATCAGTACACTCGATGTCACTAGCGGGAGGGCCTATGAGCAGTTCTTC	CAISTLDVTSGRAYEQFF
TRBV7-2	TRBD1	many	TRBJ1-3	TGTGCCAGCAGCTTGACCGGGACAGGGACTGGAAACACCATATATTTT	CASSLTGTGTGNTIYF
TRBV30	NA	NA	TRBJ1-2	TGTGCCTGCTCCGGGACCGCCGGAGGGAACTATGGCTACACCTTC	CACSGTAGGNYGYTF
TRBV18	NA	NA	TRBJ2-5	TGTGCCAGCTCACCGGTCCGGTCGGGAGAGACCCAGTACTTC	CASSPVRSGETQYF
TRBV27	NA	once	TRBJ1-1	TGTGCCAGCAGTGGTAGACTGGTGAACACTGAAGCTTTCTTT	CASSGRLVNTEAFF
TRBV4-3	NA	many	TRBJ2-2	TGCGCCAGCAGCCAAGGGACAGTGAACACCGGGGAGCTGTTTTTT	CASSQGTVNTGELFF
TRBV27	TRBD2	NA	TRBJ2-1	TGTGCCAGCAGTCAAGGGAGGCTAGCGGGACGAAATGAGCAGTTCTTC	CASSQGRLAGRNEQFF
TRBV18	TRBD1	NA	TRBJ1-2	TGTGCCAGCTCACCGGCCGGGGACAGGGCAAAATATGGCTACACCTTC	CASSPAGDRAKYGYTF
TRBV12-5	NA	NA	TRBJ2-7	TGTGCTAGTGGTATCAGGGGCTCTCCAGGGGAGCAGTACTTC	CASGIRGSPGEQYF
TRBV4-2	NA	NA	TRBJ1-2	TGTGCCAGCAGCCAAGATCGAGGGGGTAGTGGGAGATCGGGCTACACCTTC	CASSQDRGGSGRSGYTF
TRBV21-1	NA	NA	TRBJ2-1	TGTGCCAGCAGCTCCCGCGGGAGTCTCAATGAGCAGTTCTTC	CASSSRGSLNEQFF
TRBV5-4	NA	NA	TRBJ2-5	TGTGCCAGCAGCTTGCCCGGGGTGGGGGAGACCCAGTACTTC	CASSLPGVGETQYF
TRBV10-3	TRBD2	NA	TRBJ2-7	TGTGCCATCAGTGAGTCCGGGACTAGCAATGACGAGCAGTACTTC	CAISESGTSNDEQYF
TRBV6-5	TRBD1	NA	TRBJ2-7	TGTGCCAGCAGCCGGACAGGGTCCTACGAGCAGTACTTC	CASSRTGSYEQYF
TRBV4-1	TRBD1	NA	TRBJ2-7	TGCGCCAGCAGCCGTTCCGGGACAGGGCAATACGAGCAGTACTTC	CASSRSGTGQYEQYF
TRBV24-1	NA	NA	TRBJ2-1	TGTGCCACCAGTGATTTTCTTGGGCCCGAGAGCTCCTACAATGAGCAGTTCTTC	CATSDFLGPESSYNEQFF
TRBV7-8	NA	NA	TRBJ1-4	TGTGCCAGCAGCCCAGTGGGGGGGAGTGAAAAACTGTTTTTT	CASSPVGGSEKLFF
TRBV4-3	TRBD1	NA	TRBJ2-7	TGCGCCAGCAGCCAAGACGCAGGGGGCTACGAGCAGTACTTC	CASSQDAGGYEQYF
TRBV21-1	NA	few	TRBJ1-2	TGTGCCAGCAGCAAGGCGGGACAGAACTATGGCTACACCTTC	CASSKAGQNYGYTF
TRBV14	NA	NA	TRBJ2-3	TGTGCCAGCAGCCCCGAGGTCTGGACAGATACGCAGTATTTT	CASSPEVWTDTQYF
TRBV6-2/TRBV6-3	NA	NA	TRBJ1-1	TGTGCCAGCAGTAGCCGACTGCCGAACACTGAAGCTTTCTTT	CASSSRLPNTEAFF
TRBV25-1	NA	NA	TRBJ1-2	TGTGCCAGCAGTTCCCCCGGCGCGGTGAATGGCTACACCTTC	CASSSPGAVNGYTF
TRBV4-3	TRBD1	few	TRBJ1-1	TGCGCCAGCAGCCAAGACCACAGGGGGTGGACTGAAGCTTTCTTT	CASSQDHRGWTEAFF
TRBV7-9	TRBD2	NA	TRBJ2-2	TGTGCCAGCAGCCCAGGACTAGCTGCCGGGGAGCTGTTTTTT	CASSPGLAAGELFF
TRBV5-1	NA	NA	TRBJ2-6	TGCGCCAGCAGCTTTTCCGGGAGTGGGGCCAACGTCCTGACTTTC	CASSFSGSGANVLTF
TRBV6-2/TRBV6-3	NA	once	TRBJ2-3	TGTGCCAGCAGTTACTTTCCGCCCCTGTCGCCAGGAGATACGCAGTATTTT	CASSYFPPLSPGDTQYF
TRBV7-9	TRBD1	NA	TRBJ1-3	TGTGCCAGCAGCTTCTCGACAGGGCGCGGAAACACCATATATTTT	CASSFSTGRGNTIYF
TRBV27	NA	NA	TRBJ2-1	TGTGCCACCCAGTCGGGGACCTACAATGAGCAGTTCTTC	CATQSGTYNEQFF
TRBV7-9	NA	NA	TRBJ2-4	TGTGCCAGCAGCTTAGGGGCTGGAAACATTCAGTACTTC	CASSLGAGNIQYF
TRBV6-6	TRBD1	few	TRBJ1-1	TGTGCCAGCAGTCGAGAACCCCCCACACACAGGGGGCGAAACTCTGAAGCTTTCTTT	CASSREPPTHRGRNSEAFF